These 25 T cell receptor beta chains share one sample of origin, sequenced in a study of T cells in tuberculosis. The assay was immunoSEQ multiplex PCR, and TCRdb's table has in-frame clones only and misses some. The table lists tens of thousands of clones, 91% of them singletons. Specified time point: new active TB diagnosis, blood taken before or within 7 days of starting treatment. Material: PBMCs, obtained at tuberculosis diagnosis. The receptors were gathered from an adult with tuberculosis.

The chain combines TRBV7-2 with TRBJ2-7; TRBD2 agrees at 10 bases. V lost 3 bases to trimming and J lost 6 bases; unmatched junction nucleotides: 11. Looked up from germline, CDR1 is SGHTA and CDR2 is FQGNSA. CDR3 length: 16 amino acids. The CDR3 coding sequence is TGTGCCAGCAGCTTGGCAACTAGCGGGGTTAAATCCGAGCAGTACTTC. Residues: CASSLATSGVKSEQYF.

This rearrangement joins TRBV6-6 to TRBJ2-1, with 8 positions matching TRBD2. The V segment lost 5 bases and the J segment 5 bases; nucleotides outside the gene matches: 5. CDR3 length: 14 amino acids. CDR1 MNHNY and CDR2 SVGAGI come from the germline V gene (reference sequence). The CDR3: CASSPRGANNEQFF. Here the CDR3 DNA reads TGTGCCAGCAGTCCGCGGGGGGCCAACAATGAGCAGTTCTTC.

The gene calls are TRBV2 and TRBJ1-5; TRBD1 is a possible D gene (5 bases). Germline V gene sequence: CDR1 SNHLY, CDR2 FYNNEI. V was shortened by 11 bases and J by 4 bases, with 15 bases between the two germline ends. The CDR3 is 13 amino acids. This CDR3 is CADRGEANQPQHF. CDR3 DNA: TGTGCCGACCGAGGGGAGGCTAATCAGCCCCAGCATTTT.

J is TRBJ2-7 and V is TRBV11-2; TRBD1 matches 7 bases. The CDR3 has 15 amino acids. Unmatched junction bases numbered 5, after V lost 1 base and J lost 2 bases. Germline V gives CDR1 SGHAT, CDR2 FQNNGV. The CDR3 region is CASSLGAGGAYEQYF. CDR3 bases: TGTGCCAGCAGCTTAGGGGCAGGGGGTGCCTACGAGCAGTACTTC.

The V and J genes are TRBV19 and TRBJ2-3; 8 nucleotides match TRBD1. CDR3 length equals 16 residues. V gave up 3 bases and J gave up 3 bases; unmatched junction bases: 8. Germline V lookup: CDR1 LNHDA, CDR2 SQIVND (reference sequence). For the CDR3, the DNA is TGTGCCAGTAGTATGTCCGAGACAGGGGTTACAGATACGCAGTATTTT. Protein: CASSMSETGVTDTQYF.

The V gene is TRBV6-6, the J gene TRBJ2-3; D possibly corresponds to TRBD2 (6 bases). The CDR3 loop spans 16 amino acids. The V gene's germline CDR1 is MNHNY and CDR2 SVGAGI (reference sequence). Trimming cost V 0 bases and J 4 bases, with 14 bases left between them. CDR3: CASSYSPGSGADTQYF. CDR3 coding DNA: TGTGCCAGCAGTTACTCCCCTGGATCGGGGGCAGATACGCAGTATTTT.

The CDR3 sequence is CASSFSPGTGYEQYF. The CDR3 DNA follows: TGTGCCAGCAGTTTCTCGCCCGGGACAGGCTACGAGCAGTACTTC. The rearrangement joins TRBV27 to TRBJ2-7, with TRBD1 matching over 8 bases. Germline CDR1 and CDR2: MNHEY and SMNVEV (reference sequence). CDR3 size: 15 residues. V dropped 3 bases and J dropped 3; count of bases not matched to a gene: 7.

V is TRBV25-1 and J is TRBJ2-1; D might be TRBD1 (5 bases). Germline V CDR1 and CDR2: MGHDK, SYGVNS. CDR3 length equals 13 residues. Trimming left V 0 bases short and J 8 bases short, with 8 bases between. The CDR3 DNA follows: TGTGCCAGCAGTGAATATATAGGGGATGAGCAGTTCTTC. This translates into CASSEYIGDEQFF.

The chain is built from TRBV28 and TRBJ2-2; TRBD1 matches at 11 bases. CDR3 length: 16 amino acids. Germline CDR1 MDHEN, CDR2 SYDVKM. V was clipped by 5 bases and J by 7 bases; unmatched bases: 9. The CDR3 spells CASSVRTGGSGGELFF. The DNA of the CDR3 is TGTGCCAGCAGTGTCAGGACAGGGGGCAGCGGCGGGGAGCTGTTTTTT.

The J gene is TRBJ2-2, the V gene TRBV7-3, with 9 positions matching TRBD2. Germline-derived CDR1 and CDR2 are SGHTA and FQGTGA. The CDR3 runs to 15 residues. J gave up 4 bases and V 4 bases, and 4 bases lay outside the gene matches. Written as DNA, the CDR3 is TGTGCCAGCAGCTCGACTAGCGGCGGCACCGGGGAGCTGTTTTTT. Encoded protein: CASSSTSGGTGELFF.

This chain joins TRBV10-1 and TRBJ2-1; TRBD2 agrees at 9 bases. From germline, CDR1 is WNHNN and CDR2 SYGVQD (reference sequence). V lost 6 bases and J lost 0; bases outside the gene matches: 6. CDR3 size: 16 residues. The CDR3 loop reads CASSILAGSSYNEQFF. The DNA of the CDR3 is TGCGCCAGCAGCATTCTAGCGGGGAGCTCCTACAATGAGCAGTTCTTC.

The J gene is TRBJ1-6, the V gene TRBV30; 7 positions agree with TRBD1. This CDR3 has 14 amino acids. V lost 4 bases and J lost 10; bases outside the gene matches: 10. Looked up from germline, CDR1 is GTSNPN and CDR2 is SVGIG (reference sequence). The CDR3 here is CAWIRRQGKSPLHF. The CDR3 DNA reads TGTGCCTGGATTCGGCGACAGGGCAAATCACCCCTCCACTTT.

This clone was seen only once. The V gene is TRBV5-4, the J gene TRBJ2-7; a possible D gene is TRBD1 (6 bases). The germline V gene encodes CDR1 SGHNT and CDR2 YYREEE (reference sequence). The V end was cut by 3 bases, the J end by 7 bases, with 20 bases between. The CDR3 is 15 residues long. The CDR3 loop is CASSSGGKGVGEQYF. Written as DNA, the CDR3 is TGTGCCAGCAGCTCTGGGGGCAAGGGGGTTGGAGAGCAGTACTTC.

This rearrangement joins TRBV30 to TRBJ2-7; D uncertain. The ends were cut back, 1 base at V and 1 base at J, with 11 bases in the middle. This CDR3 spans 14 amino acids. CDR1 and CDR2 (germline): GTSNPN, SVGIG (reference sequence). In nucleotides, the CDR3 is TGTGCCTGGAGTGGTCAGGAATTTTCCTACGAGCAGTACTTC. As protein: CAWSGQEFSYEQYF. Full variable domain (outside the CDR3, taken from reference TRBV30 and TRBJ2-7): SQTIHQWPATLVQPVGSPLSLECTVEGTSNPNLYWYRQAAGRGLQLLFYSVGIGQISSEVPQNLSASRPQDRQFILSSKKLLLSDSGFYLCAWSGQEFSYEQYFGPGTRLTVT.

This rearrangement joins TRBV28 to TRBJ1-4; 9 bases map to TRBD1. Per germline, CDR1 MDHEN and CDR2 SYDVKM. This CDR3 region has 17 residues. J was trimmed by 6 bases and V by 4 bases; bases with no gene match: 12. CDR3 sequence: CASSSNLPGQGYEKLFF. In nucleotides, the CDR3 is TGTGCCAGCAGTTCAAATCTCCCGGGACAGGGATATGAAAAACTGTTTTTT.

This chain uses TRBV25-1 with TRBJ1-4; possibly TRBD1 for D (5 bases). Trimming took off 3 bases at V and 7 bases at J, with 18 bases between the two ends. From germline, CDR1 is MGHDK and CDR2 SYGVNS. The CDR3 contains 16 residues. The CDR3 DNA sequence: TGTGCCAGCAGTGAGTCTGAGGAGGGGAAGGTTGAAAAACTGTTTTTT. It translates to CASSESEEGKVEKLFF.

The chain combines TRBV14 with TRBJ1-2, with 7 positions matching TRBD1. This CDR3 is built from 15 residues. CDR1 and CDR2 from the germline V gene are SGHDN and FVKESK. V dropped 3 bases and J dropped 2; count of bases not matched to a gene: 6. CDR3 protein: CASSQGRRGNYGYTF. Here the CDR3 DNA reads TGTGCCAGCAGCCAGGGACGCAGGGGGAACTATGGCTACACCTTC. Full variable domain (missing parts from reference TRBV14 and TRBJ1-2): EAGVTQFPSHSVIEKGQTVTLRCDPISGHDNLYWYRRVMGKEIKFLLHFVKESKQDESGMPNNRFLAERTGGTYSTLKVQPAELEDSGVYFCASSQGRRGNYGYTFGSGTRLTVV.

The rearrangement uses TRBV4-1 and TRBJ1-4, with no clear D. This CDR3 has 18 residues. V lost 0 bases, J lost 0 bases, and 14 bases lay in between. Per germline, CDR1 MGHRA and CDR2 YSYEKL. CDR3 loop: CASSQDPQRVATNEKLFF. The CDR3 bases are TGCGCCAGCAGCCAAGATCCCCAGCGCGTTGCAACTAATGAAAAACTGTTTTTT.

The V and J genes are TRBV15 and TRBJ2-1, with 9 bases matching TRBD2. Trimming took 5 bases from V and 9 from J; bases not matched to a gene: 2. Germline CDR1 LNHNV, CDR2 YYDKDF (reference sequence). The CDR3 spans 12 residues. The CDR3 reads CATSRAGGEQFF. For the CDR3, the DNA is TGTGCCACCAGCCGAGCGGGGGGTGAGCAGTTCTTC. Supplemented by reference TRBV15 and TRBJ2-1, the full variable domain reads DAMVIQNPRYQVTQFGKPVTLSCSQTLNHNVMYWYQQKSSQAPKLLFHYYDKDFNNEADTPDNFQSRRPNTSFCFLDIRSPGLGDTAMYLCATSRAGGEQFFGPGTRLTVL.

This clone was observed once. This sequence joins TRBV28 and TRBJ2-7; D possibly corresponds to TRBD1 (5 bases). Trimming removed 2 bases from V and 2 bases from J, with 13 bases in between. Germline V gene sequence: CDR1 MDHEN, CDR2 SYDVKM. This CDR3 has 15 amino acids. The CDR3, as DNA: TGTGCCAGCAGTTTAGGGGCCACGAAGCCCTACGAGCAGTACGTC. Amino acid sequence: CASSLGATKPYEQYV.

The sample holds one count of this clone. This chain connects TRBV2 to TRBJ2-7; tentatively, D is TRBD2 (5 bases). The germline V gene encodes CDR1 SNHLY and CDR2 FYNNEI. CDR3 length: 17 residues. The ends were cut back, 6 bases at V and 0 bases at J, with 21 bases in the middle. The CDR3 here is CASSPGPVRESSYEQYV. The CDR3 region has the DNA TGTGCCAGCAGCCCAGGACCAGTGAGGGAGAGCTCCTACGAGCAGTACGTC.

The V gene is TRBV27, the J gene TRBJ1-2; 10 bases map to TRBD1. The CDR3 is 15 residues long. The trim removed 4 bases at V and 2 bases at J, leaving 4 bases unmatched. Germline V gene data show CDR1 as MNHEY and CDR2 as SMNVEV (reference sequence). The CDR3 coding sequence is TGTGCCAGCAGTTCCCCGGGACAGGGGAACTATGGCTACACCTTC. Protein sequence: CASSSPGQGNYGYTF.

V and J are TRBV5-6 and TRBJ1-1; a weak D match, TRBD1 (6 bases). The CDR3 extends over 13 amino acids. Per the germline V gene, CDR1 is SGHDT and CDR2 is YYEEEE. Trimming removed 3 bases from V and 4 bases from J, with 10 bases in between. CDR3 sequence reads: CASSSRGRTEAFF. DNA of the CDR3: TGTGCCAGCAGCTCCAGGGGACGCACTGAAGCTTTCTTT.

The chain links TRBV19 to TRBJ2-1; maybe TRBD2 (6 bases). This CDR3 region has 17 residues. The germline V and J ends were trimmed by 5 bases and 0 bases, with 17 bases remaining between them. CDR1 and CDR2 from the germline V gene are LNHDA and SQIVND (reference sequence). The CDR3 protein is CASSLTLAASSYNEQFF. As DNA, the CDR3 is TGTGCCAGTAGTTTGACATTAGCGGCTAGCTCCTACAATGAGCAGTTCTTC.

J is TRBJ2-5 and V is TRBV2; D is uncertain. The CDR3 spans 11 residues. Germline CDR1 and CDR2: SNHLY and FYNNEI. V lost 6 bases and J 3 bases, leaving 5 bases between the germline ends. The CDR3 loop reads CASSREETQYF. The CDR3 DNA reads TGTGCCAGCAGCCGAGAAGAGACCCAGTACTTC. The variable domain in full, completed from reference TRBV2 and TRBJ2-5, reads EPEVTQTPSHQVTQMGQEVILRCVPISNHLYFYWYRQILGQKVEFLVSFYNNEISEKSEIFDDQFSVERPDGSNFTLKIRSTKLEDSAMYFCASSREETQYFGPGTRLLVL.